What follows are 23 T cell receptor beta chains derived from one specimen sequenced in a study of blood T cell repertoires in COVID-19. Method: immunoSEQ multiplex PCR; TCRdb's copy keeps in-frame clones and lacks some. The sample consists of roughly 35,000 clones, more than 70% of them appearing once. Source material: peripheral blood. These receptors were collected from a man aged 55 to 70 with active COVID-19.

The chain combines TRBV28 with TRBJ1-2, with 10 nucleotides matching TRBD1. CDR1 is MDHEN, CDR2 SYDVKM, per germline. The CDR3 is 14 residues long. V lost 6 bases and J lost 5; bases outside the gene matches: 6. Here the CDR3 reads CASRPPDRGYGYTF. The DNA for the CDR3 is TGTGCCAGCAGACCGCCGGACAGGGGGTATGGCTACACCTTC.

The CDR3 loop is CASSTTGSEAFF. DNA of the CDR3: TGTGCCAGCAGCACGACAGGGTCTGAAGCTTTCTTT. The chain uses TRBV5-4 and TRBJ1-1; 7 nucleotides line up with TRBD1. The J segment lost 6 bases and the V segment lost 4 bases, leaving 3 bases of the junction unmatched. The CDR3 covers 12 residues. Germline V CDR1 and CDR2: SGHNT, YYREEE (reference sequence).

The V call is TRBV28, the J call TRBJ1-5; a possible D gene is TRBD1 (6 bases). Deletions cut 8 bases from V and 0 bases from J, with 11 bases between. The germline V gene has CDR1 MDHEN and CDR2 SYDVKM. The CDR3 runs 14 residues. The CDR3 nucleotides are TGTGCCAGCTGCAGGGGATATAGCAATCAGCCCCAGCATTTT. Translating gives CASCRGYSNQPQHF.

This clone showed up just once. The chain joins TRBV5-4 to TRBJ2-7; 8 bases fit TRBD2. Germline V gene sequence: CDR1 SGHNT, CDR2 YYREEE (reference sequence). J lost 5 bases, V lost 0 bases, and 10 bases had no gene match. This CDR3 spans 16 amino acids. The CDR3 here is CASSLDPGRAGDEQYF. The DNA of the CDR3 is TGTGCCAGCAGCTTGGATCCCGGGAGGGCCGGGGACGAGCAGTACTTC.

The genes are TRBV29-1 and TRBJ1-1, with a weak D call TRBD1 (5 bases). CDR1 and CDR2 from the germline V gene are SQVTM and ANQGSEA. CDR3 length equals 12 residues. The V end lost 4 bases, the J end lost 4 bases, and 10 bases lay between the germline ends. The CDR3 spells CSVVGLGTEAFF. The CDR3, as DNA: TGCAGCGTTGTGGGGCTGGGCACTGAAGCTTTCTTT.

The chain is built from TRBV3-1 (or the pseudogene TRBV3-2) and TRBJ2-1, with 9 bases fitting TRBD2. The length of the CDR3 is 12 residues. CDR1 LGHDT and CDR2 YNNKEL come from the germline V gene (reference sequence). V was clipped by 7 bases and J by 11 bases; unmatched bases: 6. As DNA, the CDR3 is TGTGCCAGCACCCTTAGCGGGAGCAAGCAGTTCTTC. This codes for CASTLSGSKQFF.

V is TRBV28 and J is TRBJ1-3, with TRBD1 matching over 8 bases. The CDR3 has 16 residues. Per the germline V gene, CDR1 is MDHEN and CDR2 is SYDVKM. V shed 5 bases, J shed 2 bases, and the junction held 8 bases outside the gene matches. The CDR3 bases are TGTGCCAGCAGTACTAGGACAGGGTTACCTGGAAACACCATATATTTT. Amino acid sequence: CASSTRTGLPGNTIYF.

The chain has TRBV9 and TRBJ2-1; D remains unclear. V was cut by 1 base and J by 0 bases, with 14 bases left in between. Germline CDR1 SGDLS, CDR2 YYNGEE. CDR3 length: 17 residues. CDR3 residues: CASSVTFGPSSYNEQFF. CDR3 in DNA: TGTGCCAGCAGCGTAACGTTTGGTCCTAGCTCCTACAATGAGCAGTTCTTC.

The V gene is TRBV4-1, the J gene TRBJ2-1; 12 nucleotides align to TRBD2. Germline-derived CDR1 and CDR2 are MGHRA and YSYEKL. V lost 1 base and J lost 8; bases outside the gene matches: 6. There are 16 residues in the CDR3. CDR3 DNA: TGCGCCAGCAGCCAAGGTTCGACTAGCGGGAGCTATGAGCAGTTCTTC. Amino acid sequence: CASSQGSTSGSYEQFF.

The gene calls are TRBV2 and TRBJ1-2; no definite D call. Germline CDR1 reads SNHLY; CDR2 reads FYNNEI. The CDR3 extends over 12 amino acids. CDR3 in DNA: TGTTTTACCCGGCCCATCTTGGAGGGCTACACCTTC. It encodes CFTRPILEGYTF.

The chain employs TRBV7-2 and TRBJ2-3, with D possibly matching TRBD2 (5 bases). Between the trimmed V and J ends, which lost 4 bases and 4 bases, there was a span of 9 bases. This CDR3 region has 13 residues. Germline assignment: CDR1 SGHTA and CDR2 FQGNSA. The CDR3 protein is CASSSEAPDTQYF. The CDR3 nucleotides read TGTGCCAGCAGCTCGGAGGCCCCAGATACGCAGTATTTT.

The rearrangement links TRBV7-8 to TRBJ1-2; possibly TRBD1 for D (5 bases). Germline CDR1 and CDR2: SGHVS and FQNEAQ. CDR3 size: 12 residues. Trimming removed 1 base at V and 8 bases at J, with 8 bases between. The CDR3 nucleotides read TGTGCCAGCAGCTTAGAGCGGGGGGGCTACACCTTC. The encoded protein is CASSLERGGYTF.

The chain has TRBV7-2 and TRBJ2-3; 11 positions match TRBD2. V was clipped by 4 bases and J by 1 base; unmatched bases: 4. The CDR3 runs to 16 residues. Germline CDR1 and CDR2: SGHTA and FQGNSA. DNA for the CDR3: TGTGCCAGCAGCTCCGAACTAGCGGGAGGCACAGATACGCAGTATTTT. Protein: CASSSELAGGTDTQYF.

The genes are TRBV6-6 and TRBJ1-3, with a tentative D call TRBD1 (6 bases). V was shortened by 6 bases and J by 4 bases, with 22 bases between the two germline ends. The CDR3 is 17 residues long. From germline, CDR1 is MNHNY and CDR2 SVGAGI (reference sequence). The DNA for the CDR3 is TGTGCCAGCAGACGATCCTACACAGGGTGGGGAGGAAACACCATATATTTT. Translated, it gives CASRRSYTGWGGNTIYF.

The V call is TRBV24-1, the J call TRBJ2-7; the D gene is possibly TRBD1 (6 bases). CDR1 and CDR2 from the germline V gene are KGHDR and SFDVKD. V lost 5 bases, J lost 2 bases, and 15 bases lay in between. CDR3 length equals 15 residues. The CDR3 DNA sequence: TGTGCCACCAGTGGCCCGGGACACCTCACCTACGAGCAGTACTTC. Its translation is CATSGPGHLTYEQYF.

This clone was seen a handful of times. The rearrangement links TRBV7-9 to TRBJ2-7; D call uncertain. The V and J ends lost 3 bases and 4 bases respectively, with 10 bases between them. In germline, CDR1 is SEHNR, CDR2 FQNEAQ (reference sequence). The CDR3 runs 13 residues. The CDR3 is CASSFTSQYEQYF. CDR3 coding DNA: TGTGCCAGCAGCTTCACCAGTCAGTACGAGCAGTACTTC.

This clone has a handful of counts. The CDR3 reads CASSPSRDSWYGYTF. For the CDR3, the DNA is TGTGCCAGCTCACCATCTCGCGACAGTTGGTATGGCTACACCTTC. The chain has TRBV18 and TRBJ1-2; TRBD1 might be the D (5 bases). V lost 2 bases and J 5 bases, leaving 15 bases between the germline ends. The CDR3 runs to 15 residues. CDR1 and CDR2 from the germline V gene are KGHSH and LQKENI.

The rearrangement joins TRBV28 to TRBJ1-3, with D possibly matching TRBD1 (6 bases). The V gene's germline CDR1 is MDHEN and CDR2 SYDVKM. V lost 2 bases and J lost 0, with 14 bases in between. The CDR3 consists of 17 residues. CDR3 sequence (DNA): TGTGCCAGCAGTTTACCGACAGGACCGAGCTCTGGAAACACCATATATTTT. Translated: CASSLPTGPSSGNTIYF.

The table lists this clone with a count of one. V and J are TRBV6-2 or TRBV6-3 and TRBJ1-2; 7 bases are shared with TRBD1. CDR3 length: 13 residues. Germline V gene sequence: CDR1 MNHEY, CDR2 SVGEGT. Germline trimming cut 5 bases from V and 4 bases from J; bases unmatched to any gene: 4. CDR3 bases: TGTGCCAGCAGTCGCGACAGGGCCTATGGCTACACCTTC. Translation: CASSRDRAYGYTF.

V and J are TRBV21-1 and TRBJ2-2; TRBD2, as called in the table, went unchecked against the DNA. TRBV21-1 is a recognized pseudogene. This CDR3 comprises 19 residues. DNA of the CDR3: TGTGCCAGCAGCAAAGCCGGGACTAGCGGGAGGGAGAACACCGGGGAGCTGTTTTTT. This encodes CASSKAGTSGRENTGELFF.

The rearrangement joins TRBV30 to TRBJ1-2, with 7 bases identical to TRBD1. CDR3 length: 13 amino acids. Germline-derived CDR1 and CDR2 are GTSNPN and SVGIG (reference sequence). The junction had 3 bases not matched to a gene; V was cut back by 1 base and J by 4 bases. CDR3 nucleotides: TGTGCCTGGAGTGGAGGGGGCGGCTATGGCTACACCTTC. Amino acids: CAWSGGGGYGYTF.

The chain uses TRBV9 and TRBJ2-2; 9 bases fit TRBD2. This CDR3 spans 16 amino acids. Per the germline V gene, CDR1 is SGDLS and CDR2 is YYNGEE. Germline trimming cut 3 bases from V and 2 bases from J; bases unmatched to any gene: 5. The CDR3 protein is CASSAPGLANTGELFF. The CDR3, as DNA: TGTGCCAGCAGCGCCCCGGGACTAGCTAACACCGGGGAGCTGTTTTTT.

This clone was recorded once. The CDR3 bases are TGTGCCAGCTCGGCAGGGACAGGGCCGACAGATACGCAGTATTTT. Its translation is CASSAGTGPTDTQYF. The chain employs TRBV18 and TRBJ2-3; 9 nucleotides agree with TRBD1. Germline assignment: CDR1 KGHSH and CDR2 LQKENI. The V segment lost 6 bases and the J segment 3 bases; nucleotides outside the gene matches: 7. The CDR3 covers 15 residues.